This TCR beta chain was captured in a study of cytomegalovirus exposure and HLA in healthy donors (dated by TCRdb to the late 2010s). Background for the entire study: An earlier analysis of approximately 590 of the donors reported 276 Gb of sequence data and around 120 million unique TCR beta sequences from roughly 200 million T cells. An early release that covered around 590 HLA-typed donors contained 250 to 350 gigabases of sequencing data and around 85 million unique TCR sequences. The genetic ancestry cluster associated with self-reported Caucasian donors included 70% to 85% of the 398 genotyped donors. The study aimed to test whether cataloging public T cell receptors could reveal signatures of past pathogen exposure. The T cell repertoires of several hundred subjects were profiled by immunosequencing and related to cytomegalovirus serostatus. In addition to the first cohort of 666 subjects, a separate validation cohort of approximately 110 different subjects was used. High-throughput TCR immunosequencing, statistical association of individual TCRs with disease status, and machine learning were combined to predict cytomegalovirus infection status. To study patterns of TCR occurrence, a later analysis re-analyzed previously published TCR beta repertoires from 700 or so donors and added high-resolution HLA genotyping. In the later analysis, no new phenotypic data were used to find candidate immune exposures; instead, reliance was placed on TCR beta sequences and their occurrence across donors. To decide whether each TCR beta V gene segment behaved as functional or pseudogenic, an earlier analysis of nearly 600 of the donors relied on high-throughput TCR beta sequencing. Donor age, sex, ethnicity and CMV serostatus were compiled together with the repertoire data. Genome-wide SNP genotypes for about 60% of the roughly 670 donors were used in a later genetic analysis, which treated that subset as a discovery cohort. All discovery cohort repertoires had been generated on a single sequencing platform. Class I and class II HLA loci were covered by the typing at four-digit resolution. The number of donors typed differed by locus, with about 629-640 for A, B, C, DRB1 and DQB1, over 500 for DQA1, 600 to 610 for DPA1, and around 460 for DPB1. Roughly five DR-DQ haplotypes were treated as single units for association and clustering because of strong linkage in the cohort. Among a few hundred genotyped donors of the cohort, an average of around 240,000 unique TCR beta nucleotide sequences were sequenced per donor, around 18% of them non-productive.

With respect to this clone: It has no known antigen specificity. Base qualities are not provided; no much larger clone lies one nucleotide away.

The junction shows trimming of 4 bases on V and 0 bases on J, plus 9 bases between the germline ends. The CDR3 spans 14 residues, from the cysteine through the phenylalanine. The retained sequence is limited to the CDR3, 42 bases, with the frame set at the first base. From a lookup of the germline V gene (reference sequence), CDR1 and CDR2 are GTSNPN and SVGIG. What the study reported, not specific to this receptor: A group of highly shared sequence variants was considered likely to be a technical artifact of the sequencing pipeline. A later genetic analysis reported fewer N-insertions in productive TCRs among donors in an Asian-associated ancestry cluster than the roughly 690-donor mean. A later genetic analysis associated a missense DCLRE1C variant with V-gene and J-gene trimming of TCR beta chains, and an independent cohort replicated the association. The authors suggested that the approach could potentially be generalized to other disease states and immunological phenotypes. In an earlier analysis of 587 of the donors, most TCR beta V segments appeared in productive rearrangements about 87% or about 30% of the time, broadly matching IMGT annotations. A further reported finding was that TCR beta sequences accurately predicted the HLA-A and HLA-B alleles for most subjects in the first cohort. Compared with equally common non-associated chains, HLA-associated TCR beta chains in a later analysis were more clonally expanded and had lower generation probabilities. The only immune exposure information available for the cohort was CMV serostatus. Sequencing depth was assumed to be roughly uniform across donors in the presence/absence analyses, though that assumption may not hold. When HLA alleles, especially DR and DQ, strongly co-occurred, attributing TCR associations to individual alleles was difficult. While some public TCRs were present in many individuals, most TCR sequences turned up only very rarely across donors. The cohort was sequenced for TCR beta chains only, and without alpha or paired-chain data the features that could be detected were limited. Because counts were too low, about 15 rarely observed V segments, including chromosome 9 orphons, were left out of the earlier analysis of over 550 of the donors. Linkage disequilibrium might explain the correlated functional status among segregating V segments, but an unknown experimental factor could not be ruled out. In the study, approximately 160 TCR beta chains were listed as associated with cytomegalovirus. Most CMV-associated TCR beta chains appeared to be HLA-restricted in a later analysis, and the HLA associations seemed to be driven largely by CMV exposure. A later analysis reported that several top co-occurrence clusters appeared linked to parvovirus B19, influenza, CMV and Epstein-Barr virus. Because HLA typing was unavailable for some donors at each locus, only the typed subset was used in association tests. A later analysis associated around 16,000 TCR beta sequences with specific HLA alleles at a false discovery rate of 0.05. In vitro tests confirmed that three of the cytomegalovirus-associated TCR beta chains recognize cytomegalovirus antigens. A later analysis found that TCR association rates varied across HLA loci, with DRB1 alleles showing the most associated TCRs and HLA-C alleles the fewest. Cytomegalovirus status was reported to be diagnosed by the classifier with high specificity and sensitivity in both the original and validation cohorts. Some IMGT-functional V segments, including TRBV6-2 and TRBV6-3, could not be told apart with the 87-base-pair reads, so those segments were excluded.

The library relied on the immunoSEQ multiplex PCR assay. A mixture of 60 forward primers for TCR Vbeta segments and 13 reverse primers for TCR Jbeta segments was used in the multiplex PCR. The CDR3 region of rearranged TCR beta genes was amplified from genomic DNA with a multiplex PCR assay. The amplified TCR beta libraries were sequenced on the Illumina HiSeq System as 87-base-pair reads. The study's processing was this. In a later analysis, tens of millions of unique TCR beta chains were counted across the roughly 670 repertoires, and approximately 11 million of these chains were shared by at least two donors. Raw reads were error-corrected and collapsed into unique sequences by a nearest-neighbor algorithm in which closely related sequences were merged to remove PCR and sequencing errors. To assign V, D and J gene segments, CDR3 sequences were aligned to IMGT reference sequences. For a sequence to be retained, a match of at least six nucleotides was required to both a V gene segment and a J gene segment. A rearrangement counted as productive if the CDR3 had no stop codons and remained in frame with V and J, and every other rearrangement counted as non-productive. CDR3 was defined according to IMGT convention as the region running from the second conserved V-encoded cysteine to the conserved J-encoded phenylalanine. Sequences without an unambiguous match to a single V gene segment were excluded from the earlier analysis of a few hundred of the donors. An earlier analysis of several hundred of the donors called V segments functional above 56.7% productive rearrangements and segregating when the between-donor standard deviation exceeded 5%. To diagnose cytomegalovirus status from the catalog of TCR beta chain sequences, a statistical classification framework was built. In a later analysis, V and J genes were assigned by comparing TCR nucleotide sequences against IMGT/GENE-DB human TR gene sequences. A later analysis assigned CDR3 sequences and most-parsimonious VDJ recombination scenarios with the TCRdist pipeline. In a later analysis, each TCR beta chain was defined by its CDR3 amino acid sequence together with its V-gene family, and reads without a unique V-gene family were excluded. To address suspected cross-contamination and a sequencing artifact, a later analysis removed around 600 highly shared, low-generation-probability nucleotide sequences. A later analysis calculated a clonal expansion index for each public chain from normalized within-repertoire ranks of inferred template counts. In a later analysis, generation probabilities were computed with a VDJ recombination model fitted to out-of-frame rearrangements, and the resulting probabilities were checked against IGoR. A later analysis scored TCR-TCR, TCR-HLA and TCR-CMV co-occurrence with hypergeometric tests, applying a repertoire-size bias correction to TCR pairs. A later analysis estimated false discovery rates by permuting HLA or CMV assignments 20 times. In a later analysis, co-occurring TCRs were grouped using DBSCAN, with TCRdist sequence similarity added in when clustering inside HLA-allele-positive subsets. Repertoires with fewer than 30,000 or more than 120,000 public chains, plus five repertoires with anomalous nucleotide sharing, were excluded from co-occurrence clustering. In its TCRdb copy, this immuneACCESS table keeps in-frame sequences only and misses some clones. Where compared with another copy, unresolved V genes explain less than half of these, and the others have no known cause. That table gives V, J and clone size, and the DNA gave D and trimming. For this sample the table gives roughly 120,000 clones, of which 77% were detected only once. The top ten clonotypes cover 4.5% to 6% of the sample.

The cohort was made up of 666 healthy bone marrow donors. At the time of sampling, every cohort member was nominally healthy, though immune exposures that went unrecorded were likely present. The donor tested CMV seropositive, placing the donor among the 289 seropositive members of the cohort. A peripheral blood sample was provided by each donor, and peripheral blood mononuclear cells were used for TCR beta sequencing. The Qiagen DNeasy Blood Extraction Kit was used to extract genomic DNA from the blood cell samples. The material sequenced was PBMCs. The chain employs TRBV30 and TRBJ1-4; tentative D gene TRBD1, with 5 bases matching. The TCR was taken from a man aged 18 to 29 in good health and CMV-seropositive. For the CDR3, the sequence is CAWKWGTTNEKLFF. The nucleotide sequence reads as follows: TGTGCCTGGAAATGGGGCACAACTAATGAAAAACTGTTTTTT.